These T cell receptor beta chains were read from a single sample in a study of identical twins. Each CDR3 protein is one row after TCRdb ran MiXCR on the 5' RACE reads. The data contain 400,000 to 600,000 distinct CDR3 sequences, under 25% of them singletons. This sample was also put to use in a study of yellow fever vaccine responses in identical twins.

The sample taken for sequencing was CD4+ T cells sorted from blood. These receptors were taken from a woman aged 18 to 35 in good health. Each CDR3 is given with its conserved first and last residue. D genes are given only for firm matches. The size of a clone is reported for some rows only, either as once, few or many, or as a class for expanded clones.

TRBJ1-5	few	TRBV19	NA	CASSMDDPARQPQHF	TGTGCCAGTAGTATGGATGACCCGGCTCGACAGCCCCAGCATTTT
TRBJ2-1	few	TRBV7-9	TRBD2	CASSRWGGEFSNEQFF	TGTGCCAGCAGCCGTTGGGGGGGGGAGTTTTCCAATGAGCAGTTCTTC
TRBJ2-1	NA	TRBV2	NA	CASQYDRSSYNEQFF	TGTGCCAGCCAGTACGACAGGAGCTCCTACAATGAGCAGTTCTTC
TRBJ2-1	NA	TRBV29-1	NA	CSAPGYNEQFF	TGCAGCGCCCCGGGGTACAATGAGCAGTTCTTC
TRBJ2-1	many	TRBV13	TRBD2	CASSFYTSGSNEQFF	TGTGCCAGCAGTTTTTACACTAGCGGGAGCAATGAGCAGTTCTTC
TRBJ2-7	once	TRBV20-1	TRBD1	CCASQGQGGLSSYEQYF	TGCTGTGCTAGTCAGGGACAGGGAGGACTAAGCTCCTACGAGCAGTACTTC
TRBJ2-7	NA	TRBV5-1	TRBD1	CASSSTGGIAVHELYF	TGCGCCAGCAGCTCTACAGGGGGTATCGCGGTTCACGAGCTGTACTTC
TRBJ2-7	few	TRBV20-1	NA	CSAISAELSYEQYF	TGCAGTGCAATTTCCGCGGAGCTCTCCTACGAGCAGTACTTC
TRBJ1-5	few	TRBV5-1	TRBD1	CASSSGQGVQPQHF	TGCGCCAGCAGCTCGGGACAGGGGGTTCAGCCCCAGCATTTT
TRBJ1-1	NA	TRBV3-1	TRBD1	CASRQGQYLNTEAFF	TGTGCCAGCAGACAGGGACAGTATTTGAACACTGAAGCTTTCTTT
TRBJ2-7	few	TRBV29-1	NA	CSVAGQGGYEQYF	TGCAGCGTCGCGGGCCAGGGTGGGTACGAGCAGTACTTC
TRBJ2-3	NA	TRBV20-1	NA	CSARDPSLLADTQYF	TGCAGTGCTAGAGATCCAAGTCTGTTGGCAGATACGCAGTATTTT
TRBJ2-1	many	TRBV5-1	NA	CASSLGQGPYNEQFF	TGTGCCAGCAGTTTAGGCCAGGGACCATACAATGAGCAGTTCTTC